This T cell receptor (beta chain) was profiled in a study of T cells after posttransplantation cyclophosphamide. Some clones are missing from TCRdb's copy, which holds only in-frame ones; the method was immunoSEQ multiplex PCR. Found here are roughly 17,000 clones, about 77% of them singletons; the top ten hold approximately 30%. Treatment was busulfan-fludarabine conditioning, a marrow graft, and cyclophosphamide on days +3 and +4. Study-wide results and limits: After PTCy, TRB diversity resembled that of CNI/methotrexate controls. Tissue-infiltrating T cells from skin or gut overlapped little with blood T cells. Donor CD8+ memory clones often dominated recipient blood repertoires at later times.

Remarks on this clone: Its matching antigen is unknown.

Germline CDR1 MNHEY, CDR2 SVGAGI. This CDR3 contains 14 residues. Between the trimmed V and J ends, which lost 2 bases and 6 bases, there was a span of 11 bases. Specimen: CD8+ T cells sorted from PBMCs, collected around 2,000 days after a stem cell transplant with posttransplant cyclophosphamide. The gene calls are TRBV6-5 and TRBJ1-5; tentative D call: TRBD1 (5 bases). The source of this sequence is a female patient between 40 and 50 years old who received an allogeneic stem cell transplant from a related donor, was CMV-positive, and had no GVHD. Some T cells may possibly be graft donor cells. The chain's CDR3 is CASSYRQGSQPQHF. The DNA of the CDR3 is TGTGCCAGCAGTTACCGTCAGGGCAGTCAGCCCCAGCATTTT.